A selection of T cell receptor beta chains follows, all from one sample in a study of technical replicates of blood from a few donors. Sequencing was performed with immunoSEQ multiplex PCR; in TCRdb, only in-frame clones are kept and a portion is missing. The table lists just over 80,000 clones, about 96% of them singletons. Sequenced: T cells isolated from PBMCs. Every receptor here comes from a human donor in good health. Each CDR3 is given with its conserved first and last residue. The D gene is left open where the match is weak. Rows may omit the clone size; those that give it use once, few, many or a size class.

>NA|NA|TRBJ1-4|TRBV7-9
CASSQGLDTNEKLFF
TGTGCCAGCAGCCAGGGATTGGACACTAATGAAAAACTGTTTTTT
>once|NA|TRBJ1-1|TRBV6-1
CASPIRGNTEAFF
TGTGCCAGCCCGATCAGGGGGAACACTGAAGCTTTCTTT
>NA|TRBD2|TRBJ2-7|TRBV4-3
CASSQDDTGLAPYEQYF
TGCGCCAGCAGCCAAGATGATACCGGACTAGCGCCCTACGAGCAGTACTTC
>NA|TRBD1|TRBJ1-3|TRBV19
CASSGTGLNTIYF
TGTGCCAGTTCCGGGACAGGATTAAACACCATATATTTT
>NA|TRBD2|TRBJ2-7|TRBV12-5
CASGLDTSGRGYEQYF
TGTGCTAGTGGTTTGGACACTAGCGGGAGGGGATACGAGCAGTACTTC
>few|NA|TRBJ1-5|TRBV6-5
CATRRQEDQPQHF
TGTGCCACCCGACGACAGGAAGATCAGCCCCAGCATTTT
>NA|TRBD2|TRBJ2-3|TRBV4-1
CASSGRLAGGTDTQYF
TGCGCCAGCAGCGGTCGACTAGCGGGAGGGACAGATACGCAGTATTTT
>NA|TRBD1|TRBJ2-6|TRBV19
CASSPGTGSSGANVLTF
TGTGCCAGTAGCCCCGGGACAGGGAGTTCTGGGGCCAACGTCCTGACTTTC
>NA|NA|TRBJ1-4|TRBV28
CASRGRGNEKLFF
TGTGCCAGCAGGGGACGGGGGAATGAAAAACTGTTTTTT
>NA|NA|TRBJ1-3|TRBV25-1
CASTTGSGNTIYF
TGTGCCAGCACCACAGGATCTGGAAACACCATATATTTT
>once|NA|TRBJ1-1|TRBV9
CASSGQGWGTEAFF
TGTGCCAGCAGCGGCCAGGGTTGGGGCACTGAAGCTTTCTTT
>NA|NA|TRBJ2-7|TRBV28
CASSLPATGLGYEQYF
TGTGCCAGCAGTCTACCAGCGACAGGCTTAGGATACGAGCAGTACTTC
>NA|NA|TRBJ2-7|TRBV6-6
CASSPAGRSEQYF
TGTGCCAGCAGCCCCGCAGGGCGTAGCGAGCAGTACTTC
>NA|NA|TRBJ1-5|TRBV7-9
CASSFGTNQPQHF
TGTGCCAGCAGCTTCGGGACAAATCAGCCCCAGCATTTT
>NA|TRBD1|TRBJ2-5|TRBV30
CAWNGQGAETQYF
TGTGCCTGGAATGGACAGGGGGCGGAGACCCAGTACTTC
>NA|NA|TRBJ1-1|TRBV30
CAWAGNTEAFF
TGTGCCTGGGCGGGAAACACTGAAGCTTTCTTT
>NA|TRBD1|TRBJ2-5|TRBV9
CASTPWDRAGETQYF
TGTGCCAGCACCCCATGGGACAGGGCTGGGGAGACCCAGTACTTC
>NA|NA|TRBJ2-7|TRBV2
CASSVQGTYEQYF
TGTGCCAGCAGTGTACAGGGCACCTACGAGCAGTACTTC
>once|TRBD1|TRBJ2-1|TRBV6-1
CASSERGGPVEQFF
TGTGCCAGCAGTGAAAGAGGGGGCCCCGTAGAGCAGTTCTTC
>NA|TRBD2|TRBJ2-7|TRBV2
CASSWTSGKYEQYF
TGTGCCAGCAGTTGGACTAGCGGGAAGTACGAGCAGTACTTC
>NA|NA|TRBJ2-7|TRBV4-2
CASSQGQYYEQYF
TGTGCCAGCAGCCAAGGACAGTACTACGAGCAGTACTTC
>NA|TRBD1|TRBJ2-7|TRBV27
CASSSLRDRSSYEQYF
TGTGCCAGCAGTTCCCTGAGGGACAGGAGCTCCTACGAGCAGTACTTC
>NA|NA|TRBJ1-1|TRBV27
CASSQTGNTEAFF
TGTGCCAGCAGCCAGACAGGGAACACTGAAGCTTTCTTT
>NA|NA|TRBJ1-4|TRBV7-9
CASSPRFQGGTNEKLFF
TGTGCCAGCAGCCCGAGGTTCCAGGGAGGGACTAATGAAAAACTGTTTTTT
>NA|NA|TRBJ1-1|TRBV5-1
CASSLEAGVKTEAFF
TGCGCCAGCAGCTTGGAAGCAGGGGTGAAAACTGAAGCTTTCTTT
>NA|TRBD1|TRBJ1-2|TRBV27
CASSSPGTGAYGYTF
TGTGCCAGCAGTTCCCCCGGGACAGGGGCTTATGGCTACACCTTC
>NA|TRBD2|TRBJ2-1|TRBV10-1
CASSEGLHFRLAGRYNEQFF
TGCGCCAGCAGTGAGGGGTTGCATTTTCGACTAGCGGGCCGATACAATGAGCAGTTCTTC
>NA|TRBD2|TRBJ2-7|TRBV28
CASSQPGLAGDVSYEQYF
TGTGCCAGCAGCCAACCGGGACTAGCGGGAGATGTATCCTACGAGCAGTACTTC